This T cell receptor beta chain was found in a study of cytomegalovirus exposure and HLA in healthy donors. Study observations and caveats: In the analysis, some V segments, TRBV6-2 and TRBV6-3 included, were excluded as indistinguishable. CMV antigen specificity of three CMV-associated chains was confirmed in vitro. The study flagged some 170 TCR beta chains as cytomegalovirus-associated.

A multiplex PCR was run with 60 Vbeta primers and 13 Jbeta primers. Clones were read by immunoSEQ multiplex PCR, and TCRdb kept only the in-frame ones, dropping some. The top ten hold roughly 2.5% of the sample, which has 200,000 to 250,000 clones, about three quarters seen once. A remark on this clone: What it binds is unknown. This same CDR3 is encoded by further DNA sequences in the sample.

From germline, CDR1 is KGHSH and CDR2 LQKENI. Trimming stripped 3 bases from V and 0 bases from J, with 8 bases between. The CDR3 has 14 amino acids. This TCR derives from a woman in her fifties or sixties in good health and CMV-seropositive. The specimen was PBMCs. The chain couples TRBV18 to TRBJ1-2; the D is unclear. The CDR3 is CASSPGQSNYGYTF. CDR3 DNA sequence: TGTGCCAGCTCACCTGGGCAGTCTAACTATGGCTACACCTTC.